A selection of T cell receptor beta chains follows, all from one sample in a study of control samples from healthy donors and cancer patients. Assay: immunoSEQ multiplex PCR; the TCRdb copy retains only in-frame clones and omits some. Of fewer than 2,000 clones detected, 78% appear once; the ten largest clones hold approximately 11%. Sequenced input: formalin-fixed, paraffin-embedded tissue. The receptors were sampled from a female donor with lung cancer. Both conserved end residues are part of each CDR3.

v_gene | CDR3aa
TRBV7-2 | CASSSGTYNEQFF
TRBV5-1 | CASSLALGFYEQYF
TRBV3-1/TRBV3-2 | CASSLVQGTEAFF
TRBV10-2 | CASSEAGPEETQYF
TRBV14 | CASSLQGPYNEQFF
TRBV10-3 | CAISESRPSDGYTF
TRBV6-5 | CASSYFQGYEQYF
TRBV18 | CASSPPSSYTGELFF
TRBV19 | CASSWGRGGTEAFF
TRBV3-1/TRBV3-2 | CASSSMGVIYGYTF
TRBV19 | CASSIGGGRPPSTDTQYF
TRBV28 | CASFPTRTANTGELFF
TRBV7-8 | CASSFNRQPQHF
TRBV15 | CATSRDRPGELATNEKLFF
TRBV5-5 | CASSLRVQVGELFF
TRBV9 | CASSVGGSFYNEQFF
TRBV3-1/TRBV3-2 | CASSQTGQGEQYF
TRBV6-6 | CASTIDSANTEAFF
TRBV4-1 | CASSQDPNGRPDTQYF
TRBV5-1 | CASSLGTGDLNEQFF
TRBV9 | CASNFAGTQTDTQYF
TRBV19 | CASSIGSLSYEQYF
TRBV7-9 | CASSLEATLEQYF
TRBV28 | CASSIPGQGHQPQHF
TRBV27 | CATRRGAEDTQYF
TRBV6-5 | CASTDRLAGSNEQFF
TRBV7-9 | CASSLNTGPFNEKLFF
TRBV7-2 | CASSRDREELFF
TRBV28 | CASSLESGRALGYTF
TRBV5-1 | CASSSLPYEQYF
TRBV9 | CASSVGFSSWNEQFF
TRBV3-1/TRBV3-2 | CASSLEETQYF
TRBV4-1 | CASSQDRGGNTEAFF
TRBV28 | CASRARSAWDEQFF
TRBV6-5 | CASSYSGRQVYEQYF
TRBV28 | CASNPATANSGNTIYF
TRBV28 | CASYGRPWGTGELFF
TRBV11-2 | CASSPGTVNNEQFF
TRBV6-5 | CASSSGTSGNTIYF
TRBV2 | CASRARGPYNEQFF
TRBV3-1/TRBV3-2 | CASSPRDSLAKNIQYF
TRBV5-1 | CASSVRTGGAGQNTEAFF
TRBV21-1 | CASSKDGGGEGYTF
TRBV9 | CASSSLIGFHEQFF
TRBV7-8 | CASSLRGRYGNTIYF
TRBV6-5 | CASRPTGVDYGYTF
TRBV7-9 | CASSLASGGGSHNEQFF
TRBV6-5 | CAIGGRPEKLFF
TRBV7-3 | CASSLTKRQAGSYNEQFF
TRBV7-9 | CASSLEGAAFF
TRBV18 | CASSRAGGGNTIYF